This T cell receptor (beta chain) is from a study of OX40 agonist ivuxolimab in advanced cancers. About the research overall: Ivuxolimab, which is an agonistic anti-OX40 (CD134) antibody, was administered to the patients. Overall study results and limits: Clonal expansion in partial responders at 0.1-3.0 mg/kg ranked among the lowest.

Clones were sequenced by immunoSEQ multiplex PCR, and TCRdb holds only the in-frame ones, with some missing. The sample lists roughly 71,000 clones; around 90% were seen once. Individuals having autoimmune disease history or systemic immunosuppression were not enrolled. Cycle 7 day 1, cycle 4 day 1, and baseline were the timepoints at which blood was sampled. From germline, CDR1 is LNHNV and CDR2 YYDKDF (reference sequence). The CDR3 contains 17 residues. V was trimmed by 2 bases and J by 0 bases, leaving 14 bases between them. In the case of this clone: Its antigen remains unknown.

This sequence joins TRBV15 and TRBJ2-1; D remains ambiguous. The clonotype originates from an adult with an advanced solid tumor such as melanoma, head and neck, liver or kidney cancer. The input for sequencing was CD4+ or CD8+ T cells sorted from blood, taken in a trial of the OX40 agonist ivuxolimab. CDR3 coding DNA: TGTGCCACCAGCAGAAACCCCGGTATAGGCTCCTACAATGAGCAGTTCTTC. Its translation is CATSRNPGIGSYNEQFF.